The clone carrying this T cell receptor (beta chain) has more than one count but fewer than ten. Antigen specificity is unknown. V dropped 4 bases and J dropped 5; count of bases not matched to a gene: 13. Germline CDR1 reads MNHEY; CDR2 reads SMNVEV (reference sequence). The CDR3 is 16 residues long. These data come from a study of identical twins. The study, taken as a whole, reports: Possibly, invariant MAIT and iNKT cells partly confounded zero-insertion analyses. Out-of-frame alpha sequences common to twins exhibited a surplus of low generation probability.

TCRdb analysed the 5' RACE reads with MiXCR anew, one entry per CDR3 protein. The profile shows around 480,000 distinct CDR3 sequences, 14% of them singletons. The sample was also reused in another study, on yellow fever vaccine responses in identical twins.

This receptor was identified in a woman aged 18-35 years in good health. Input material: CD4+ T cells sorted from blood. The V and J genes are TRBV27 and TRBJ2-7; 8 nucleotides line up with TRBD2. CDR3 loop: CASSSAVAGLGHEQYF. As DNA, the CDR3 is TGTGCCAGCAGTTCTGCAGTAGCGGGACTTGGCCACGAGCAGTACTTC.